Sequencing of this T cell receptor (beta chain) was carried out in a study of T cells in Graves' hyperthyroidism and ophthalmopathy. Study-level points and caveats: A median approximately 6.5 months before onset, the model predicted ophthalmopathy. Blood shared most expanded thyroid clonotypes above 0.001.

Comments on this clonotype: Its antigen is undetermined. A much larger clone differs from this one at a single base, so this may be a read error. A read error is likely, as this CDR3 ends without the conserved phenylalanine or tryptophan.

J gave up 6 bases and V 8 bases, and 8 bases lay outside the gene matches. This CDR3 spans 14 amino acids. Per the germline V gene, CDR1 is MDHEN and CDR2 is SYDVKM. TCR beta CDR3 region amplification was performed from RNA transcripts. RT-PCR in the first round (using the HTBI primer set) targeted the TCR CDR3. TCRdb re-called the multiplex PCR reads through MiXCR, storing one row per CDR3 protein. The table has fewer than 700,000 distinct CDR3 sequences, around 15% seen once; the top ten hold 3.5% to 4%. Newly diagnosed hyperthyroidism, duration under 2 months, in patients aged 18 to 65. The clonotype originates from a woman between 25 and 40 years old with Graves' hyperthyroidism. Sample: blood. This chain connects TRBV28 to TRBJ1-4; 8 positions agree with TRBD1. The CDR3 DNA is TGTGCCAGCTACGCGACAGGGGAGGATGAAAAACTGTTTTTA. Its translation: CASYATGEDEKLFL.